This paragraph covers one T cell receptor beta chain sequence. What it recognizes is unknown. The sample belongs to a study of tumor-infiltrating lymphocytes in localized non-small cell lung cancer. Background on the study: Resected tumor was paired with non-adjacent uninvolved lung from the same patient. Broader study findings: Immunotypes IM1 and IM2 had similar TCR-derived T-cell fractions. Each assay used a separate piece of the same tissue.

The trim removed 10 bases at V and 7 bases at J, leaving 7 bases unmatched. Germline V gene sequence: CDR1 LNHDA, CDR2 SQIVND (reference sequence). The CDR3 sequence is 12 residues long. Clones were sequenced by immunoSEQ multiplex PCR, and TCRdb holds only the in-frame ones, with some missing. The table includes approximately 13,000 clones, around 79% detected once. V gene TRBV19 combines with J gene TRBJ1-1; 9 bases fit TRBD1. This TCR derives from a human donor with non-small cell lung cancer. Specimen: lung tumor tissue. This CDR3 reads CATPSGQGEAFF. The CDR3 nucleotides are TGTGCCACCCCGTCGGGACAGGGTGAAGCTTTCTTT.